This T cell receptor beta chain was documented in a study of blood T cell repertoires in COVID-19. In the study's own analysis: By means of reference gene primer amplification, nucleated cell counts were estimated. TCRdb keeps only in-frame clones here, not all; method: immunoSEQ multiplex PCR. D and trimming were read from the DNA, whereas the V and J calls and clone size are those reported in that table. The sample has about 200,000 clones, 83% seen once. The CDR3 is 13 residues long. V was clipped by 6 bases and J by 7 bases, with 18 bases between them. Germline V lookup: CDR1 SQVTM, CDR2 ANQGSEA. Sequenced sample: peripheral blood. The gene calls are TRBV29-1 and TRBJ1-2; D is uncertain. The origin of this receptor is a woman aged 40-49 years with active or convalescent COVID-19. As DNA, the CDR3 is TGCAGCGTGAGGCCACCTCGAGACCTTGGCTACACCTTC. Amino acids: CSVRPPRDLGYTF.